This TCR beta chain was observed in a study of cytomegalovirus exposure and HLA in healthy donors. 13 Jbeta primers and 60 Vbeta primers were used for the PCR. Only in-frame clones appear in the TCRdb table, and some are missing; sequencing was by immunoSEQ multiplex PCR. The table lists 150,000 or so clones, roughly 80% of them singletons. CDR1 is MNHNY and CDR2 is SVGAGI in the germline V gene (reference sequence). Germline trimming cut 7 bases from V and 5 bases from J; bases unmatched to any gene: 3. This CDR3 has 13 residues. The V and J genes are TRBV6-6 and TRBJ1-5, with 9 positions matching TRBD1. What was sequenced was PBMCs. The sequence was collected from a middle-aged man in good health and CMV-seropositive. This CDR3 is CASKGQGYQPQHF. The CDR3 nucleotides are TGTGCCAGCAAAGGACAGGGGTATCAGCCCCAGCATTTT.